This passage covers 9 T cell receptor beta chains from one sample sequenced in a study of T cells expressing NK-cell markers (dated by TCRdb to about 2020). Library generation was performed with 5' RACE. Sequenced using an Illumina HiSeq 2000. TCRdb reanalyzed the reads, keeping one entry per CDR3 protein sequence and omitting DNA. The sample's own table lists 400,000 to 550,000 distinct CDR3 sequences. The top ten hold 7.3% of the sample. The sample comprised blood T cells: a sorted CD56 or NKG2C T cell subset, CD4+ or CD8+ T cells, or bulk PBMC T cells (not recorded which). The receptor source for this set is a woman aged 18 to 75 in good health.

The chain has TRBV12-5 and TRBJ1-1. The CDR3 totals 13 residues. Germline CDR1 LGHNT, CDR2 FRNRAP. The CDR3 region is CASGLFMGTEAFF.

This chain links TRBV12-3 or TRBV12-4 with TRBJ1-2. This CDR3 contains 15 residues. CDR3 protein: CASSFFRGGLGGYTF.

This chain links TRBV7-2 with TRBJ1-1; TCRdb indicates TRBD1, and absent DNA this call remains unverified. CDR1 and CDR2 (germline): SGHTA, FQGNSA. The CDR3 length is 16 residues. CDR3 amino acids: CASSSWGGYTATEAFF.

This chain connects TRBV9 to TRBJ2-3; TCRdb returns TRBD2, unconfirmable since there is no DNA. The CDR3 covers 18 residues. Germline loops: CDR1 SGDLS, CDR2 YYNGEE. The CDR3 loop is CASSVSSSAGFVGDTQYF.

This chain uses TRBV5-1 with TRBJ2-1; TCRdb indicates TRBD2, and absent DNA this call remains unverified. CDR3 length: 16 amino acids. Germline lookup yields CDR1 SGHRS and CDR2 YFSETQ. CDR3 residues: CASSVGLAAAYNEQFF.

This sequence joins TRBV5-1 and TRBJ2-5; TCRdb's assignment of TRBD2 cannot be checked, as there is no DNA. There are 17 residues in the CDR3. The germline V gene encodes CDR1 SGHRS and CDR2 YFSETQ. CDR3 protein: CASSWGLAGGHGETQYF. The whole variable domain, remainder taken from reference TRBV5-1 and TRBJ2-5, is KAGVTQTPRYLIKTRGQQVTLSCSPISGHRSVSWYQQTPGQGLQFLFEYFSETQRNKGNFPGRFSGRQFSNSRSEMNVSTLELGDSALYLCASSWGLAGGHGETQYFGPGTRLLVL.

J is TRBJ2-2 and V is TRBV28; TCRdb names TRBD2, which stays unverified in the absence of DNA. This CDR3 is 16 amino acids long. The germline V gene has CDR1 MDHEN and CDR2 SYDVKM. The CDR3 loop is CASRYLAGRNTGELFF.

The rearrangement joins TRBV20-1 to TRBJ2-7; checking the TCRdb D call of TRBD2 is not possible without DNA. CDR3 length: 16 amino acids. The germline CDR1 and CDR2 sequences are DFQATT and SNEGSKA (reference sequence). The CDR3 here is CSARGLAGGLSYEQYF.

The chain employs TRBV4-1 and TRBJ1-5; TCRdb calls TRBD1, which cannot be checked without DNA. In germline, CDR1 is MGHRA, CDR2 YSYEKL. This CDR3 region has 17 residues. The CDR3 protein is CASSQDRDTYSNQPQHF.